This TCR beta chain was identified during a study of regulatory T cells in long-lasting Graves disease. Study-level information: Under 3 months of antithyroid drugs had been taken by newly diagnosed Graves' patients. Broader study findings: The persistent group shared around 3,000 public clonotypes, more than the 850 to 1,000 shared by new patients.

CDR3-region Arm-PCR and iRepertoire HTBI primers produced the TCR beta libraries. TCRdb reanalysed the multiplex PCR reads using MiXCR and keeps one entry per CDR3 protein. The sample shows roughly 500,000 distinct CDR3 sequences, 13% to 15% of them seen only once. Indicated time point: newly diagnosed GD, antithyroid drugs for less than 3 months. RNA from PBMCs was the source of the TCR library. This clonotype was picked up a small number of times. Its antigen is not known. There are 13 residues in the CDR3. Germline CDR1 is MNHNS and CDR2 is SASEGT. V was clipped by 8 bases and J by 7 bases, with 14 bases between them. This sample was also put to use in a study of T cells in Graves' hyperthyroidism and ophthalmopathy. Per that paper: HTBI primers were the set used in a first-round RT-PCR of the TCR CDR3.

The sample was peripheral blood mononuclear cells (PBMCs), taken at new diagnosis, from a patient treated with antithyroid drugs. The chain is built from TRBV6-1 and TRBJ1-4, with D maybe TRBD1 (6 bases). The receptor was isolated from a woman in her 50s with Graves disease. The CDR3 protein is CASSGGGREKLFF. In DNA form, the CDR3 reads TGTGCCAGCTCTGGAGGGGGACGTGAAAAACTGTTTTTT.